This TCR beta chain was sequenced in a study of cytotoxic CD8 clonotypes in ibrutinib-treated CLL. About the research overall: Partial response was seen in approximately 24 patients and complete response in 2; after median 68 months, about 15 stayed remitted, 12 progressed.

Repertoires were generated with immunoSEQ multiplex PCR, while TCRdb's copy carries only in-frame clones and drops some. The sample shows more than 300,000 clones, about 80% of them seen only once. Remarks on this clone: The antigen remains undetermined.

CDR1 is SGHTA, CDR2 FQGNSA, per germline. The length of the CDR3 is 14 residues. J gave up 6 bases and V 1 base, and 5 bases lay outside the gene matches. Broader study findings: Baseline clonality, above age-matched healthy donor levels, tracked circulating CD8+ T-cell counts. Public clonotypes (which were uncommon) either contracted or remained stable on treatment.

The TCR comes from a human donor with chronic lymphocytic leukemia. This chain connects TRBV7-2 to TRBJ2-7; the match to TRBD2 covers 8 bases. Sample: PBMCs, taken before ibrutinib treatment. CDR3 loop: CASSLVSGSGEQYF. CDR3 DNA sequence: TGTGCCAGCAGCTTAGTGAGCGGGAGTGGCGAGCAGTACTTC.